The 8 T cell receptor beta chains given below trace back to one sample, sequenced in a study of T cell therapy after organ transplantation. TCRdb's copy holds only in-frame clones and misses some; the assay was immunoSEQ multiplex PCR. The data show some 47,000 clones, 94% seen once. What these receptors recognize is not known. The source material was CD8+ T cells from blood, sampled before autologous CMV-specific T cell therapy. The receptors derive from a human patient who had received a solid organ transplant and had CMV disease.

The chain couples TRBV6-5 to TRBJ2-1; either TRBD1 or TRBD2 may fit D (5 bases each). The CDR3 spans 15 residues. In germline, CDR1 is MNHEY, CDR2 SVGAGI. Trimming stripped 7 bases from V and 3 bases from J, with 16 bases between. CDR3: CASNRGRGYYNEQFF. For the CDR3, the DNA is TGTGCCAGCAATAGGGGCCGGGGATACTACAATGAGCAGTTCTTC.

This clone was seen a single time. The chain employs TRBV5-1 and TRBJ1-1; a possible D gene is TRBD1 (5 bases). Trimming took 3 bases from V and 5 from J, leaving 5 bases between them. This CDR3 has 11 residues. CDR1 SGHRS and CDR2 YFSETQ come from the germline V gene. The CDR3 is CASSWGTEAFF. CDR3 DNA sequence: TGCGCCAGCAGCTGGGGGACTGAAGCTTTCTTT. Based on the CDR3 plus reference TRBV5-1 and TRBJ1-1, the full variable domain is KAGVTQTPRYLIKTRGQQVTLSCSPISGHRSVSWYQQTPGQGLQFLFEYFSETQRNKGNFPGRFSGRQFSNSRSEMNVSTLELGDSALYLCASSWGTEAFFGQGTRLTVV.

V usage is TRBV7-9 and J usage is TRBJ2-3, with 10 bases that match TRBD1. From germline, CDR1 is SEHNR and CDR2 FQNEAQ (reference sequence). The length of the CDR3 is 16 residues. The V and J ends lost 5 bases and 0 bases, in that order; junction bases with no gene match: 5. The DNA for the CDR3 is TGTGCCAGCAGCCAAGGACAGGGGGAGAGCACAGATACGCAGTATTTT. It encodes CASSQGQGESTDTQYF.

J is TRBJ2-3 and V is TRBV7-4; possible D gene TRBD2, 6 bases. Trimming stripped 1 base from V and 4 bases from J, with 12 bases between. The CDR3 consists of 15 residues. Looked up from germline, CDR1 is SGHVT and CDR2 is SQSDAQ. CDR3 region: CASSLERLAPDTQYF. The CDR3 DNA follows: TGTGCCAGCAGCTTAGAACGGCTAGCGCCAGATACGCAGTATTTT.

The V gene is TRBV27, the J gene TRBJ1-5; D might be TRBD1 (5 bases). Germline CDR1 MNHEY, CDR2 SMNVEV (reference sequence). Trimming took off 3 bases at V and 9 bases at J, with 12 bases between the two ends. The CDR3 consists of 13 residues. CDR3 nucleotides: TGTGCCAGCAGTTTGGGGCAGAGTTCGCCCCAGCATTTT. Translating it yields CASSLGQSSPQHF.

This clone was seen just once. The CDR3 loop is CASSQDRDSGYTGELFF. Here the CDR3 DNA reads TGTGCCAGCAGCCAAGACCGGGATAGCGGTTACACCGGGGAGCTGTTTTTT. The V gene is TRBV4-2, the J gene TRBJ2-2; tentatively, D is TRBD2 (6 bases). Per germline, CDR1 LGHNA and CDR2 YNFKEQ. The V end lost 0 bases, the J end lost 3 bases, and 14 bases lay between the germline ends. The CDR3 runs to 17 residues.

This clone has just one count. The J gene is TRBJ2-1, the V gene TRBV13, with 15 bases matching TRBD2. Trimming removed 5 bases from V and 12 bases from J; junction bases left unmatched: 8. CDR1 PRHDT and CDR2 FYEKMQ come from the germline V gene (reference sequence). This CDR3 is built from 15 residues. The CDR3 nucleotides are TGTGCCAGCAGCCCCGGGACTAGCGGGGGGAGCAGGCAGTTCTTC. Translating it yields CASSPGTSGGSRQFF.

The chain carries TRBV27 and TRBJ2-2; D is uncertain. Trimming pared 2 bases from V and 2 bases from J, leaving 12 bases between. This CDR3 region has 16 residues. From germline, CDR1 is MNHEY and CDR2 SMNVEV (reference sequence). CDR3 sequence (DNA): TGTGCCAGCAGTTTAGCACTTACCGGCAACACCGGGGAGCTGTTTTTT. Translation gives CASSLALTGNTGELFF.